This TCR beta chain was identified during a study of CD8+ T cells in alopecia areata. Sequencing used cDNA as its template, made by extracting RNA and reverse transcribing it. Using immunoSEQ multiplex PCR, the repertoire was profiled, and TCRdb retains in-frame clones only, with some absent. The table lists around 270,000 clones, roughly 60% of them singletons, with about 1.8% in the top ten. Treatment specified: oral pan-JAK inhibitor, 5-10 mg twice daily. With respect to this clone: Its cognate antigen is unknown.

The study's findings and limits: Because one nonresponder was included, the link of baseline CD8+ expansion to response is considered uncertain. Scalp clonality and expanded CD8+ clones among the top 100 showed significant decreases with tofacitinib. Many of the expanded lesional clones endured in scalp and blood while on tofacitinib.

CDR1 SGDLS and CDR2 YYNGEE come from the germline V gene. CDR3 length: 14 residues. The ends lost 3 bases at V and 7 bases at J; junction bases unmatched: 7. This receptor was obtained from a human donor with alopecia areata. The chain joins TRBV9 to TRBJ1-2, with 9 bases lining up with TRBD1. Specimen: CD4+ T cells sorted from blood, collected at week 24, from a patient treated with tofacitinib. This chain's CDR3 is CASSATGTGLGYTF. DNA for the CDR3: TGTGCCAGCAGCGCCACCGGGACAGGGCTTGGCTACACCTTC.